This is a list of T cell receptor beta chains from one sample in a study of post-analysis software for immune sequencing data. TCRdb ran MiXCR on the PCR reads and lists one entry per CDR3 protein. The sample lists approximately 690,000 distinct CDR3 sequences, approximately 60% occurring once. The source material was blood. The origin of the receptors is a girl aged 2 to 9 with multiple sclerosis. Both conserved end residues are part of each CDR3. A D gene is named only where the DNA matches it firmly. Clone size is given for some rows only: seen once, a few or many times, or a class if the clone is expanded.

15	TRBJ1-5	-	TRBV10-3	TRBD1	CATGQGVVKNQPQHF	TGTGCCACCGGGCAGGGGGTGGTAAAAAATCAGCCCCAGCATTTT
13	TRBJ2-5	-	TRBV3-1	-	CASSAQGQETQYF	TGTGCCAGCAGCGCACAGGGTCAAGAGACCCAGTACTTC
14	TRBJ2-3	-	TRBV20-1	TRBD2	CSAPTSGDTDTQYF	TGCAGTGCCCCGACTAGCGGGGACACAGATACGCAGTATTTT
19	TRBJ2-7	-	TRBV12-3/TRBV12-4	TRBD1	CASSPNRGQGGYRPYEQYF	TGTGCCAGCAGTCCGAACCGGGGACAGGGGGGTTACCGCCCTTACGAGCAGTACTTC
13	TRBJ2-1	-	TRBV3-1	-	CASSQAGTNEQFF	TGTGCCAGCAGCCAAGCAGGGACCAATGAGCAGTTCTTC
17	TRBJ2-5	-	TRBV9	TRBD2	CASSVALGLAGEETQYF	TGTGCCAGCAGCGTAGCCCTGGGGCTAGCGGGAGAAGAGACCCAGTACTTC
16	TRBJ2-1	-	TRBV12-3/TRBV12-4	TRBD1	CASSSRDRGYYNEQFF	TGTGCCAGCAGTAGTCGGGACAGGGGGTACTACAATGAGCAGTTCTTC
12	TRBJ1-2	-	TRBV7-9	-	CASSLERRGYTF	TGTGCCAGCAGTTTGGAACGACGGGGCTACACCTTC
20	TRBJ2-1	-	TRBV7-9	TRBD2	CASSLRGGGRPSSSYNEQFF	TGTGCCAGCAGCTTAAGGGGTGGCGGGAGGCCCTCTAGCTCCTACAATGAGCAGTTCTTC
17	TRBJ1-5	-	TRBV30	TRBD1	CAWSADRGFYSNQPQHF	TGTGCCTGGAGTGCGGACAGGGGGTTTTATAGCAATCAGCCCCAGCATTTT
16	TRBJ1-2	-	TRBV10-3	-	CAIGESTGVNNYGYTF	TGTGCCATCGGTGAGTCCACAGGAGTGAACAACTATGGCTACACCTTC
15	TRBJ2-3	-	TRBV5-5	-	CASGSGQGSTDTQYF	TGTGCCAGCGGTTCCGGACAAGGGAGCACAGATACGCAGTATTTT
16	TRBJ2-1	few	TRBV10-3	TRBD2	CAIRTSGGSSYNEQFF	TGTGCCATCAGGACTAGCGGGGGCAGCTCCTACAATGAGCAGTTCTTC
16	TRBJ2-1	once	TRBV5-1	-	CASSSTGSGAYNEQFF	TGCGCCAGCAGCTCTACCGGGAGTGGGGCCTACAATGAGCAGTTCTTC
14	TRBJ2-5	-	TRBV7-9	-	CASSLTPGLETQYF	TGTGCCAGCAGCCTTACCCCAGGGTTAGAGACCCAGTACTTC
14	TRBJ2-3	-	TRBV12-3/TRBV12-4	TRBD2	CASSTSDYTDTQYF	TGTGCCAGCAGCACTAGCGACTACACAGATACGCAGTATTTT
14	TRBJ2-5	-	TRBV5-1	-	CASRGTPLRETQYF	TGCGCCAGCAGAGGGACACCTCTCCGAGAGACCCAGTACTTC
16	TRBJ1-2	-	TRBV11-2	-	CASSLGGPGGNYGYTF	TGTGCCAGCAGCTTAGGGGGACCGGGCGGTAACTATGGCTACACCTTC
16	TRBJ2-5	-	TRBV7-2	TRBD2	CASSPQGTSGGGTQYF	TGTGCCAGCAGCCCACAGGGGACTAGCGGTGGAGGGACCCAGTACTTC
15	TRBJ2-1	few	TRBV18	-	CASSLMRTEYNEQFF	TGTGCCAGCTCCCTTATGAGGACGGAATACAATGAGCAGTTCTTC
15	TRBJ2-3	-	TRBV5-1	-	CASRSTGDFTDTQYF	TGCGCCAGCAGGTCGACGGGAGACTTCACAGATACGCAGTATTTT
12	TRBJ2-5	-	TRBV18	-	CASRTDGGTQYF	TGTGCCAGCCGGACCGACGGCGGGACCCAGTACTTC
14	TRBJ2-7	-	TRBV4-1	-	CASSPRDQDYEQYF	TGCGCCAGCAGCCCCCGGGACCAGGACTACGAGCAGTACTTC
15	TRBJ1-2	-	TRBV5-1	TRBD1	CASSQGDGTNYGYTF	TGCGCCAGCAGCCAGGGGGACGGAACTAACTATGGCTACACCTTC
12	TRBJ2-1	-	TRBV6-5	-	CASSYGVDEQFF	TGTGCCAGCAGTTACGGGGTCGATGAGCAGTTCTTC
13	TRBJ1-2	-	TRBV12-3/TRBV12-4	-	CASSLVMGYGYTF	TGTGCCAGCAGTTTAGTTATGGGGTATGGCTACACCTTC
14	TRBJ2-7	-	TRBV5-1	TRBD2	CASSFAGGSYEQYF	TGCGCCAGCAGCTTCGCGGGGGGCTCCTACGAGCAGTACTTC
13	TRBJ1-2	-	TRBV6-2/TRBV6-3	-	CASSYSGPYGYTF	TGTGCCAGCAGTTACTCCGGTCCTTATGGCTACACCTTC
14	TRBJ2-5	-	TRBV11-2	-	CASRMGLAAETQYF	TGTGCCAGCAGAATGGGACTCGCGGCGGAGACCCAGTACTTC
13	TRBJ2-2	-	TRBV10-2	-	CASSEWLSGELFF	TGCGCCAGCAGTGAGTGGCTCTCCGGGGAGCTGTTTTTT
15	TRBJ2-5	few	TRBV5-1	TRBD2	CASSERWGGQETQYF	TGCGCCAGCAGCGAAAGGTGGGGGGGACAAGAGACCCAGTACTTC
15	TRBJ2-7	-	TRBV11-2	-	CASSLTTGASYEQYF	TGTGCCAGCAGCTTAACGACAGGAGCTTCCTACGAGCAGTACTTC
13	TRBJ2-3	-	TRBV27	-	CASSDRFPDTQYF	TGTGCCAGCAGTGACAGGTTTCCAGATACGCAGTATTTT
15	TRBJ2-7	-	TRBV20-1	-	CSARDQGTLSYEQYF	TGCAGTGCTAGAGATCAGGGGACTCTCTCCTACGAGCAGTACTTC
16	TRBJ1-2	few	TRBV6-5	-	CASSYSEVATVYGYTF	TGTGCCAGCAGTTACTCGGAGGTTGCGACAGTCTATGGCTACACCTTC
13	TRBJ2-5	few	TRBV5-1	-	CASSFGIQETQYF	TGCGCCAGCAGCTTCGGGATCCAAGAGACCCAGTACTTC
16	TRBJ2-1	-	TRBV24-1	TRBD1	CATSDTRDRGRGEQFF	TGTGCCACCAGTGATACCCGGGACAGGGGGCGAGGTGAGCAGTTCTTC
15	TRBJ2-6	-	TRBV3-1	-	CTSSQDSTGANVLTF	TGTACCAGCAGCCAAGATAGTACCGGGGCCAACGTCCTGACTTTC
13	TRBJ1-4	once	TRBV15	TRBD1	CATSTGFNEKLFF	TGTGCCACCTCGACAGGGTTCAATGAAAAACTGTTTTTT
14	TRBJ1-4	-	TRBV6-6	TRBD1	CASSWGQHSEKLFF	TGTGCCAGCAGTTGGGGACAGCATAGTGAAAAACTGTTTTTT
15	TRBJ2-7	-	TRBV4-2	-	CASSQDRDSKREQYF	TGTGCCAGCAGCCAAGATCGGGACTCGAAGCGGGAGCAGTACTTC
12	TRBJ2-3	-	TRBV10-3	-	CANGGGTDTQYF	TGTGCCAACGGGGGCGGCACAGATACGCAGTATTTT
17	TRBJ2-3	-	TRBV20-1	TRBD2	CSATAPGLAGTTDTQYF	TGCAGTGCTACCGCGCCCGGACTAGCGGGGACCACAGATACGCAGTATTTT
13	TRBJ2-7	few	TRBV4-1	-	CASSQLNSYEQYF	TGCGCCAGCAGCCAACTTAACTCCTACGAGCAGTACTTC
14	TRBJ2-2	-	TRBV27	-	CASSLAGRNRELFF	TGTGCCAGCAGTTTGGCAGGGCGTAACCGGGAGCTGTTTTTT
14	TRBJ1-2	few	TRBV20-1	-	CSARDGPSAGGYTF	TGCAGTGCTAGAGATGGGCCCTCAGCAGGTGGCTACACCTTC
15	TRBJ2-7	-	TRBV5-5	TRBD1	CASSFGQGSAYEQYF	TGTGCCAGCAGCTTCGGACAGGGGTCTGCCTACGAGCAGTACTTC
15	TRBJ1-2	-	TRBV4-2	TRBD1	CASSRGTGGNYGYTF	TGTGCCAGCAGCCGTGGGACAGGGGGTAACTATGGCTACACCTTC
12	TRBJ1-1	-	TRBV2	-	CASSDENTEAFF	TGTGCCAGCAGTGATGAGAACACTGAAGCTTTCTTT
14	TRBJ2-7	-	TRBV7-9	TRBD1	CASSLTGGVYEQYF	TGTGCCAGCAGCTTAACAGGGGGAGTCTACGAGCAGTACTTC
16	TRBJ1-2	-	TRBV10-3	TRBD1	CAISVMDRAENYGYTF	TGTGCCATCAGTGTGATGGACAGGGCGGAAAACTATGGCTACACCTTC
13	TRBJ2-3	-	TRBV5-1	-	CASNAGQTDTQYF	TGCGCCAGCAACGCGGGACAAACAGATACGCAGTATTTT
13	TRBJ1-2	-	TRBV6-6	TRBD1	CASTSDRGGGYTF	TGTGCCAGCACGTCCGACAGGGGCGGGGGCTACACCTTC
14	TRBJ2-1	-	TRBV12-3/TRBV12-4	-	CASSFGGSSNEQFF	TGTGCCAGCAGTTTCGGGGGTTCTAGTAATGAGCAGTTCTTC
15	TRBJ1-1	-	TRBV7-2	-	CASSPLWGGNTEAFF	TGTGCCAGCAGCCCCCTTTGGGGAGGGAACACTGAAGCTTTCTTT
15	TRBJ2-5	few	TRBV4-1	-	CASSQAPLGMETQYF	TGCGCCAGCAGCCAAGCTCCGTTGGGTATGGAGACCCAGTACTTC
15	TRBJ1-6	-	TRBV7-3	-	CASSLSGTLNSPLHF	TGTGCCAGCAGCTTAAGTGGGACGCTGAATTCACCCCTCCACTTT
12	TRBJ2-1	-	TRBV5-1	TRBD1	CASSPTDRVQFF	TGCGCCAGCAGCCCGACGGACAGGGTGCAGTTCTTC
18	TRBJ2-1	many	TRBV10-3	TRBD2	CAISESWLAGDSYNEQFF	TGTGCCATCAGTGAGTCTTGGCTAGCGGGTGACTCCTACAATGAGCAGTTCTTC
15	TRBJ2-7	few	TRBV12-3/TRBV12-4	TRBD2	CASSSGLAGVSEQYF	TGTGCCAGCAGTTCGGGACTAGCGGGAGTTTCCGAGCAGTACTTC